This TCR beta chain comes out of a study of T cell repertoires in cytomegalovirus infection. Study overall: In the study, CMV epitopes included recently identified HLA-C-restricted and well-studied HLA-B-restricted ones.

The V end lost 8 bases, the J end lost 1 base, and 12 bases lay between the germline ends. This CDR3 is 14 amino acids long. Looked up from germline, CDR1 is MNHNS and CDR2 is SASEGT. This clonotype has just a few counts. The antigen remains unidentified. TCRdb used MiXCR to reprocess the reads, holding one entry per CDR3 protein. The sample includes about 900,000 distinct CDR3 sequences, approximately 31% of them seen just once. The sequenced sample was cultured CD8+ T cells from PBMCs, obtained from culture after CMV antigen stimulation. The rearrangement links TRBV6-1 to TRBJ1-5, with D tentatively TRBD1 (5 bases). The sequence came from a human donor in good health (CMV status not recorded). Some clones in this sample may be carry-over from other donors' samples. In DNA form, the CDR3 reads TGTGCCAGCTTGAACCGGGGGAGCAATCAGCCCCAGCATTTT. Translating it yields CASLNRGSNQPQHF.